The sequence of this T cell receptor (beta chain) was determined in a study of T cells after posttransplantation cyclophosphamide. General study results and limits: Tissue-infiltrating T cells from skin or gut overlapped little with blood T cells. TRB clonality was highly associated with recipient CMV seropositivity and reactivation. Donor CD8+ memory clones often dominated recipient blood repertoires at later times.

Peripheral blood was collected from the related graft donor on the marrow donation day. In regard to this clone: Its specificity is unknown.

Method: immunoSEQ multiplex PCR; TCRdb's copy keeps in-frame clones and lacks some. The sample contains about 66,000 clones, 85% to 95% of which appear only once. V was cut by 2 bases and J by 3 bases, with 9 bases left in between. CDR1 SGHNT and CDR2 YYREEE come from the germline V gene (reference sequence). This CDR3 is 15 amino acids long. The source is a woman aged 25 to 45 in good health and a related stem cell transplant donor. Material: PBMCs. The chain couples TRBV5-4 to TRBJ2-6, with D possibly matching TRBD1 (6 bases). CDR3 loop: CASSFYRVGANVLTF. The CDR3 DNA sequence: TGTGCCAGCAGCTTTTACAGGGTTGGGGCCAACGTCCTGACTTTC.